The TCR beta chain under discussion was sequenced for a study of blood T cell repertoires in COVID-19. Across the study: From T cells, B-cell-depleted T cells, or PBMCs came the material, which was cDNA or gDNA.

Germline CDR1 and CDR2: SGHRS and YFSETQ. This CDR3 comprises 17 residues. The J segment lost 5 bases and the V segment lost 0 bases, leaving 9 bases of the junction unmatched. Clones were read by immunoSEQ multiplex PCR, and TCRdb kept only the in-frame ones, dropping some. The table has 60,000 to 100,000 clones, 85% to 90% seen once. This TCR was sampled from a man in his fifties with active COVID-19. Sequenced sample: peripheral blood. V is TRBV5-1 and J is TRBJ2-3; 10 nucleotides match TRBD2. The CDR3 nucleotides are TGCGCCAGCAGCTTGGCCGGCCTAGCGGGAGTCGGAGATACGCAGTATTTT. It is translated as CASSLAGLAGVGDTQYF.